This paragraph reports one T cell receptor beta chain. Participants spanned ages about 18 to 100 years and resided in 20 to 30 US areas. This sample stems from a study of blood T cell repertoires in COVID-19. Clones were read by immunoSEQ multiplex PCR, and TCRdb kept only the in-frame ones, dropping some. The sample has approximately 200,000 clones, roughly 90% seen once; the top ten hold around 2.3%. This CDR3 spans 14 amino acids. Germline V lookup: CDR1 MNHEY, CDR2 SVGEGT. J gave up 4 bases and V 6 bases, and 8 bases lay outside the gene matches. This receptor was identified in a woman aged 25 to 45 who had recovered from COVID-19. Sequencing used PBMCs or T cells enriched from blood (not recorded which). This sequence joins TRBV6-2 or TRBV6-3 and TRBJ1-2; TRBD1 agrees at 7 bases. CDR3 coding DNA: TGTGCCAGCAGCCCCGGGAGGGGGCCCTATGGCTACACCTTC. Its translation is CASSPGRGPYGYTF.